This passage covers 10 T cell receptor beta chains from one sample sequenced in a study of response to subunit inactivated influenza vaccine (dated by TCRdb to the late 2010s). The protocol used for the library was RT-PCR. These reads were obtained on an Illumina HiSeq 2500. In-frame beta chains were kept once TCRdb had trimmed the public reads at Q25 with fastp and called clones with MiXCR. CDR3 protein sequences are deduplicated, and each keeps its most common genes and DNA. This sample lists approximately 290,000 distinct CDR3 sequences; around 20% were detected once. 9% to 12% of the sample is held by the ten biggest clonotypes. The sample here was PBMCs from blood, taken less than 22 months after vaccination. Receptors were obtained from a man between 45 and 75 years old who received an inactivated influenza vaccine. Donor details come from another sample of the same person, matched by shared clones.

There are many counts of this clonotype. The gene calls are TRBV28 and TRBJ2-7; D is unclear. Between the trimmed V and J ends, which lost 6 bases and 2 bases, there was a span of 8 bases. Germline V gene data show CDR1 as MDHEN and CDR2 as SYDVKM. CDR3 length: 12 residues. The CDR3 here is CASSSGPYEQYF. The DNA of the CDR3 is TGTGCCAGCAGCTCGGGCCCCTACGAGCAGTACTTC.

The V call is TRBV4-1, the J call TRBJ2-3, with D perhaps matching TRBD1 (5 bases). This CDR3 spans 15 amino acids. Germline assignment: CDR1 MGHRA and CDR2 YSYEKL. The ends were cut back, 0 bases at V and 9 bases at J, with 16 bases in the middle. Here the CDR3 DNA reads TGCGCCAGCAGCCAAGATCAGGGCCCCGTGACGACGCAGTATTTT. Its protein is CASSQDQGPVTTQYF.

This clonotype occurred a few times. The rearrangement uses TRBV6-5 and TRBJ2-7, with D possibly being TRBD1 (5 bases). Trimming cost V 5 bases and J 0 bases, with 14 bases left between them. The V gene's germline CDR1 is MNHEY and CDR2 SVGAGI. The CDR3 is made up of 15 amino acids. The CDR3 is CASSNRQRYSYEQYF. In DNA form, the CDR3 reads TGTGCCAGCAGTAACCGACAGAGATACTCCTACGAGCAGTACTTC.

This clonotype was detected a few times. The chain uses TRBV7-9 and TRBJ2-7; D is tentatively TRBD1 or TRBD2 (6 bases each). V lost 8 bases and J 0 bases, leaving 11 bases between the germline ends. CDR1 SEHNR and CDR2 FQNEAQ come from the germline V gene (reference sequence). CDR3 length equals 13 residues. CDR3 DNA: TGTGCCAGCGGGCCGGGGGCCTCCTACGAGCAGTACTTC. Its translation is CASGPGASYEQYF.

This clonotype was seen many times. The V and J genes are TRBV6-5 and TRBJ1-6; D remains ambiguous. Germline V gene lookup returns CDR1 MNHEY and CDR2 SVGAGI. The germline V and J ends were trimmed by 2 bases and 8 bases, with 10 bases remaining between them. The CDR3 totals 14 residues. CDR3 in DNA: TGTGCCAGCAGTTACAGGGTTGTGGATTCACCCCTCCACTTT. This gives the protein CASSYRVVDSPLHF.

This clonotype was counted many times. The rearrangement uses TRBV5-1 and TRBJ2-3, with D hard to call. CDR1 and CDR2 (germline): SGHRS, YFSETQ. The ends were cut back, 0 bases at V and 6 bases at J, with 8 bases in the middle. The CDR3 runs 13 residues. In nucleotides, the CDR3 is TGCGCCAGCAGCTTGGGCCGGCGGGATACGCAGTATTTT. Protein: CASSLGRRDTQYF. The entire variable domain, with the rest obtained from reference TRBV5-1 and TRBJ2-3, is as follows: KAGVTQTPRYLIKTRGQQVTLSCSPISGHRSVSWYQQTPGQGLQFLFEYFSETQRNKGNFPGRFSGRQFSNSRSEMNVSTLELGDSALYLCASSLGRRDTQYFGPGTRLTVL.

This chain uses TRBV28 with TRBJ2-5; 10 nucleotides agree with TRBD2. The length of the CDR3 is 14 residues. V lost 5 bases and J lost 4; bases outside the gene matches: 4. Germline CDR1 and CDR2: MDHEN and SYDVKM. The CDR3 is CASSERGGPETQYF. The CDR3 coding sequence is TGTGCCAGCAGTGAGCGGGGGGGCCCAGAGACCCAGTACTTC.

This clonotype was detected a few times. The genes are TRBV29-1 and TRBJ1-2; D possibly corresponds to TRBD1 (5 bases). There are 15 residues in the CDR3. V was pared by 0 bases and J by 4 bases, with 15 bases between. Germline assignment: CDR1 SQVTM and CDR2 ANQGSEA. The CDR3 region is CSVEEGWGSRYGYTF. CDR3 coding DNA: TGCAGCGTTGAAGAGGGGTGGGGCTCTCGCTATGGCTACACCTTC.

Many counts were recorded for this clonotype. The chain carries TRBV10-3 and TRBJ1-2; the D gene is possibly TRBD1 (5 bases). Germline V lookup: CDR1 ENHRY, CDR2 SYGVKD. The CDR3 extends over 14 amino acids. V lost 5 bases and J lost 4, with 14 bases in between. DNA for the CDR3: TGTGCCATCAGTCAGGAAGGGACTGTCTATGGCTACACCTTC. Its protein product is CAISQEGTVYGYTF.

This chain connects TRBV13 to TRBJ2-3, with a tentative D call TRBD2 (6 bases). The CDR3 is 13 amino acids. Looked up from germline, CDR1 is PRHDT and CDR2 is FYEKMQ (reference sequence). V lost 7 bases, J lost 3 bases, and 11 bases lay in between. Here the CDR3 DNA reads TGTGCCAGCACTTCCCGGGGGACAGATACGCAGTATTTT. Translating gives CASTSRGTDTQYF.